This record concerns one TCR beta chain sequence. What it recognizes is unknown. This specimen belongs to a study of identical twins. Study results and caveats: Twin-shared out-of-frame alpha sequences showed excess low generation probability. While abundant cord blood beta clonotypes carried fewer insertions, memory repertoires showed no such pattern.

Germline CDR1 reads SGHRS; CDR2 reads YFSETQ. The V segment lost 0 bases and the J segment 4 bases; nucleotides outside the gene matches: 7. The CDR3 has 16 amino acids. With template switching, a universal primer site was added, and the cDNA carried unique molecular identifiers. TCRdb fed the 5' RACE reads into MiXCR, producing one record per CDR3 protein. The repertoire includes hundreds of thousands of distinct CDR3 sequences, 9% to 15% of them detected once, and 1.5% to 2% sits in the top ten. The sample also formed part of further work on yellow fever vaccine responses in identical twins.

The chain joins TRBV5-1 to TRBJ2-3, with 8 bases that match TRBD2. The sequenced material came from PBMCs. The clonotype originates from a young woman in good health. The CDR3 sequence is CASSLGSGGQPDTQYF. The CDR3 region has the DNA TGCGCCAGCAGCTTGGGCTCGGGGGGGCAACCAGATACGCAGTATTTT.